The present TCR beta chain was sequenced within a study of T cell repertoires in cytomegalovirus infection. Overall study: Matching HLA type, along with CMV infection, was indicated by public TCR beta signatures. General study results and limits: Totalled public TCR beta family frequency picked out people who carried CMV plus the relevant HLA.

On this clonotype: Its target is not known.

From the reads, TCRdb called clonotypes with MiXCR, one entry per CDR3 protein. The sample holds some 440,000 distinct CDR3 sequences, approximately 31% seen once. Germline V gives CDR1 SGHNT, CDR2 YYREEE (reference sequence). This CDR3 region has 16 residues. The ends lost 4 bases at V and 6 bases at J; junction bases unmatched: 13. The receptor was derived from a human donor in good health (CMV status not recorded). Some clones in this sample may be carry-over from other donors' samples. The specimen sequenced was PBMCs. This rearrangement joins TRBV5-4 to TRBJ2-1; 7 bases agree with TRBD2. The CDR3 protein is CASSGGGGVKTNEQFF. The CDR3 coding sequence is TGTGCCAGCAGCGGGGGTGGGGGGGTTAAAACCAATGAGCAGTTCTTC.